The 21 T cell receptor beta chains below were found in one sample sequenced in a study of cytomegalovirus exposure and HLA in healthy donors. Use of 60 Vbeta and 13 Jbeta primers characterized the PCR. Profiled with immunoSEQ multiplex PCR; TCRdb holds only in-frame clones, not every one. Of some 100,000 clones in the sample, around four fifths were seen once. The specimen sequenced was PBMCs. The receptors were gathered from a woman in her forties or fifties in good health and CMV-seropositive.

This clone has just a few counts. V gene TRBV6-1 combines with J gene TRBJ1-2; the D gene is possibly TRBD1 (5 bases). From germline, CDR1 is MNHNS and CDR2 SASEGT. V was cut by 5 bases and J by 3 bases, with 10 bases left in between. The CDR3 has 13 residues. This CDR3 is CASSFQGDYGYTF. CDR3 DNA: TGTGCCAGCAGTTTTCAGGGCGACTATGGCTACACCTTC.

This chain joins TRBV19 and TRBJ2-1; D call uncertain. V was shortened by 11 bases and J by 5 bases, with 19 bases between the two germline ends. The germline gives CDR1 LNHDA, CDR2 SQIVND (reference sequence). The CDR3 is made up of 14 amino acids. DNA of the CDR3: TGTGCCTCAGCTCCCGAGGTGAGAAACAATGAGCAGTTCTTC. This sequence encodes CASAPEVRNNEQFF.

The CDR3 sequence: CASSLRGGTDTQYF. CDR3 DNA sequence: TGTGCCAGCAGCTTGCGTGGAGGGACAGATACGCAGTATTTT. The rearrangement uses TRBV5-8 and TRBJ2-3; a possible D gene is TRBD2 (6 bases). This CDR3 has 14 residues. Germline loops: CDR1 SGHTS, CDR2 YDEGEE. V lost 1 base and J lost 3, with 9 bases in between.

The chain joins TRBV2 to TRBJ1-1; D ambiguous. Germline CDR1 SNHLY, CDR2 FYNNEI. V was shortened by 7 bases and J by 1 base, with 10 bases between the two germline ends. The CDR3 loop spans 13 amino acids. The CDR3 loop reads CASTRGGNTEAFF. The CDR3 region has the DNA TGTGCCAGCACGCGGGGAGGGAACACTGAAGCTTTCTTT.

V and J are TRBV19 and TRBJ2-7; the D gene is possibly TRBD2 (5 bases). The CDR3 has 15 amino acids. The germline CDR1 and CDR2 sequences are LNHDA and SQIVND (reference sequence). Trimming stripped 5 bases from V and 4 bases from J, with 18 bases between. This CDR3 is CASSLPGTPFYEQYF. Written as DNA, the CDR3 is TGTGCCAGTAGTCTTCCGGGAACCCCATTTTACGAGCAGTACTTC.

The chain has TRBV7-2 and TRBJ2-1; 11 bases map to TRBD1. Germline loops: CDR1 SGHTA, CDR2 FQGNSA. The CDR3 covers 11 residues. V trimming: 4 bases; J trimming: 15 bases; junction bases outside the gene matches: 2. CDR3 protein: CASSSGTGGFF. CDR3 nucleotide sequence: TGTGCCAGCAGCTCAGGGACAGGGGGGTTCTTC.

The chain has TRBV10-3 and TRBJ1-6, with D hard to call. V was trimmed by 2 bases and J by 10 bases, leaving 9 bases between them. CDR1 is ENHRY, CDR2 SYGVKD, per germline. The CDR3 totals 13 residues. DNA of the CDR3: TGTGCCATCAGTGAGAGGGAGGAATCACCCCTCCACTTT. Translating gives CAISEREESPLHF.

This chain uses TRBV29-1 with TRBJ2-5; 7 nucleotides line up with TRBD1. The J call is in doubt because the DNA end fits TRBJ2-7 better. The CDR3 has 12 amino acids. Germline V gene sequence: CDR1 SQVTM, CDR2 ANQGSEA. For the CDR3, the DNA is TGCAGCGTTGAAGGACAGGGCTACGAGCAGTACTTC. Translated, it gives CSVEGQGYEQYF.

This clone appeared a single time. V usage is TRBV13 and J usage is TRBJ2-1, with 7 bases lining up with TRBD2. The V gene end was trimmed by 4 bases and the J gene end by 0 bases; junction bases not matched to a gene: 3. The CDR3 is 15 amino acids. CDR1 is PRHDT, CDR2 FYEKMQ, per germline (reference sequence). As DNA, the CDR3 is TGTGCCAGCAGCTCGGGACTAAGCTCCTACAATGAGCAGTTCTTC. Translating it yields CASSSGLSSYNEQFF.

The chain combines TRBV7-9 with TRBJ2-1; 7 bases match TRBD2. The germline CDR1 and CDR2 sequences are SEHNR and FQNEAQ (reference sequence). This CDR3 has 14 amino acids. The V gene end was trimmed by 5 bases and the J gene end by 7 bases; junction bases not matched to a gene: 8. The DNA of the CDR3 is TGTGCCAGCAGCCAGGCCAGGGAGGGGAATGAGCAGTTCTTC. It translates to CASSQAREGNEQFF. Using reference TRBV7-9 and TRBJ2-1 for the parts outside the CDR3, the full variable domain is DTGVSQNPRHKITKRGQNVTFRCDPISEHNRLYWYRQTLGQGPEFLTYFQNEAQLEKSRLLSDRFSAERPKGSFSTLEIQRTEQGDSAMYLCASSQAREGNEQFFGPGTRLTVL.

V usage is TRBV23-1 and J usage is TRBJ2-5, with D unclear. TRBV23-1 is treated as an ORF (open reading frame) with a function not yet certain. V lost 7 bases and J 3 bases, leaving 9 bases between the germline ends. The CDR3 consists of 12 residues. The CDR3 sequence is CASTPRKETQYF. In DNA, the CDR3 is TGCGCCAGCACTCCCCGTAAAGAGACCCAGTACTTC.

This clone was seen only a few times. This chain links TRBV5-1 with TRBJ2-3; 7 bases line up with TRBD1. Germline CDR1 and CDR2: SGHRS and YFSETQ. This CDR3 is 15 amino acids long. The trim removed 4 bases at V and 5 bases at J, leaving 10 bases unmatched. CDR3 coding DNA: TGCGCCAGCAGCCAGCGAGGGGGCGGGTTAGATACGCAGTATTTT. Translation: CASSQRGGGLDTQYF.

This clone showed up just a few times. V usage is TRBV7-9 and J usage is TRBJ2-1, with D unresolved. The germline gives CDR1 SEHNR, CDR2 FQNEAQ (reference sequence). V gave up 5 bases and J gave up 6 bases, with 5 bases separating them. The CDR3 is 11 amino acids. Here the CDR3 reads CASSPFNEQFF. CDR3 DNA sequence: TGTGCCAGCAGCCCCTTCAATGAGCAGTTCTTC.

CDR3 amino acids: CASSLDRHGYTF. CDR3 sequence (DNA): TGTGCCAGCAGCTTAGACAGGCATGGCTACACCTTC. The chain has TRBV7-9 and TRBJ1-2; possible D gene TRBD1, 5 bases. V lost 1 base and J lost 6, with 6 bases in between. The CDR3 extends over 12 amino acids. Germline assignment: CDR1 SEHNR and CDR2 FQNEAQ (reference sequence).

The chain is built from TRBV2 and TRBJ1-5; 7 bases are a match to TRBD1. CDR1 is SNHLY and CDR2 is FYNNEI in the germline V gene. V lost 10 bases to trimming and J lost 0 bases; unmatched junction nucleotides: 3. The length of the CDR3 is 13 residues. The CDR3 spells CATQGDSNQPQHF. CDR3 coding DNA: TGTGCCACCCAGGGGGATAGCAATCAGCCCCAGCATTTT.

The rearrangement uses TRBV9 and TRBJ2-2; D gene uncertain. V lost 0 bases to trimming and J lost 2 bases, with 8 bases between them. The CDR3 is 15 amino acids. Per the germline V gene, CDR1 is SGDLS and CDR2 is YYNGEE. The CDR3 is CASSVGAFNTGELFF. The DNA of the CDR3 is TGTGCCAGCAGCGTAGGAGCTTTCAACACCGGGGAGCTGTTTTTT. Together with reference TRBV9 and TRBJ2-2, the CDR3 gives the full variable domain: DSGVTQTPKHLITATGQRVTLRCSPRSGDLSVYWYQQSLDQGLQFLIQYYNGEERAKGNILERFSAQQFPDLHSELNLSSLELGDSALYFCASSVGAFNTGELFFGEGSRLTVL.

V is TRBV2 and J is TRBJ1-6, with TRBD1 matching over 8 bases. V lost 6 bases and J lost 7; bases outside the gene matches: 5. The CDR3 has 14 amino acids. The germline CDR1 and CDR2 sequences are SNHLY and FYNNEI. The CDR3 DNA reads as TGTGCCAGCAGGGGACAGGAGGTAAATTCACCCCTCCACTTT. Translation gives CASRGQEVNSPLHF.

The chain carries TRBV9 and TRBJ2-5, with 14 bases identical to TRBD2. J was trimmed by 5 bases and V by 4 bases; bases with no gene match: 4. Germline loops: CDR1 SGDLS, CDR2 YYNGEE. This CDR3 is 15 amino acids long. CDR3 coding DNA: TGTGCCAGCAGCCCGGGACTAGCGGGAGTCGAGACCCAGTACTTC. Translation gives CASSPGLAGVETQYF. Full variable domain (outside the CDR3, taken from reference TRBV9 and TRBJ2-5): DSGVTQTPKHLITATGQRVTLRCSPRSGDLSVYWYQQSLDQGLQFLIQYYNGEERAKGNILERFSAQQFPDLHSELNLSSLELGDSALYFCASSPGLAGVETQYFGPGTRLLVL.

This clone was detected only a few times. The chain joins TRBV6-5 to TRBJ1-3; D is uncertain. Germline V gives CDR1 MNHEY, CDR2 SVGAGI. The CDR3 is 13 amino acids. Trimming removed 6 bases from V and 11 bases from J, with 17 bases in between. The CDR3: CASRAGSPPSIYF. In DNA form, the CDR3 reads TGTGCCAGCAGAGCCGGGAGTCCACCCTCCATATATTTT.

This chain uses TRBV6-6 with TRBJ1-2; D is ambiguous. This CDR3 is built from 14 residues. Trimming removed 4 bases from V and 0 bases from J, with 9 bases in between. Germline values: CDR1 MNHNY, CDR2 SVGAGI (reference sequence). CDR3 nucleotides: TGTGCCAGCAGTTTCGACACAGCTAACTATGGCTACACCTTC. Translating it yields CASSFDTANYGYTF.

This chain uses TRBV6-5 with TRBJ2-2; D may be TRBD1 (5 bases). Germline CDR1 MNHEY, CDR2 SVGAGI. The CDR3 has 13 amino acids. V shed 8 bases and J shed 1 base, with 8 bases lying between them. CDR3 sequence (DNA): TGTGCCAGCCAGACAGTGAACACCGGGGAGCTGTTTTTT. Translated, it gives CASQTVNTGELFF.